This T cell receptor (beta chain) was profiled in a study of blood T cell repertoires in COVID-19. Study overall: Specimens from acute and convalescent COVID-19 originated in the United States, Italy and Spain. The cDNA or gDNA used as material had been derived from T cells, B-cell-depleted T cells, or PBMCs.

V was clipped by 3 bases and J by 1 base; unmatched bases: 12. Germline lookup yields CDR1 LNHNV and CDR2 YYDKDF (reference sequence). This CDR3 region has 18 residues. The authors' processing: Counts of nucleated cells, estimated from reference gene primer amplification, were obtained. Only in-frame clones appear in the TCRdb table, and some are missing; sequencing was by immunoSEQ multiplex PCR. V and J calls plus clone size are reproduced from that table; the DNA served to infer D and trimming. This table has under 200,000 clones, around three quarters appearing once. This clonotype was obtained from a man between 65 and 80 years old with active or convalescent COVID-19. What was sequenced was peripheral blood. J is TRBJ1-5 and V is TRBV15; the match to TRBD1 covers 7 bases. The CDR3 coding sequence is TGTGCCACCAGCAGTCTCACCTCCTACAGGGGAAGCAATCAGCCCCAGCATTTT. It codes for CATSSLTSYRGSNQPQHF.